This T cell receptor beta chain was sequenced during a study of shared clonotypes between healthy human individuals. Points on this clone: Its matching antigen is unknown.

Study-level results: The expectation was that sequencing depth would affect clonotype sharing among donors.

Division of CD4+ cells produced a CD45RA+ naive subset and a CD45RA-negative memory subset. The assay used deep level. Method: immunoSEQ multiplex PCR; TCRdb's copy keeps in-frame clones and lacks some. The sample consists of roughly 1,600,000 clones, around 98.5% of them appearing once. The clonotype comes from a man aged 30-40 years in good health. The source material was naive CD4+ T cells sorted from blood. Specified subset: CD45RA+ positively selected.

The CDR3 region has the DNA TGCAGCGCGAAGGCTGGTCGCCCGGGATACAATGAGCAGTTCTTC. Translated: CSAKAGRPGYNEQFF. This chain uses TRBV29-1 with TRBJ2-1; a weak D match, TRBD2 (5 bases). The V and J ends lost 7 bases and 4 bases respectively, with 20 bases between them. This CDR3 comprises 15 residues. Germline V lookup: CDR1 SQVTM, CDR2 ANQGSEA.